This record covers a single TCR beta chain. This receptor's antigen is unknown. No base quality information exists; no much larger clone differs at one position. This entry is derived from a study of PD-L1 blockade in urothelial cancer (dated by TCRdb to about 2017). With respect to the entire study: All patients started therapy in the mid-2010s and received atezolizumab 1,200 mg intravenously every 3 weeks. About 90% of the roughly 29 patients were identified as males with urothelial cancer of bladder origin, and a prior smoking history was reported by 18 of 29 patients. An ECOG performance status of 0 or 1 was recorded for the patients, and 0 to 3 prior chemotherapy regimens had been received by the patients. Blood samples were analyzed at two time points: 3 weeks after treatment start (second dose) and 6 weeks after treatment start. Blood samples gave median yields of approximately 130,000 T cells and approximately 80,000 unique TCRs, along with a median clonality of around 0.075. The study, an exploratory multi-omic analysis, examined somatic, immune and clinical correlates of response to PD-L1 blockade with atezolizumab in urothelial cancer. Pretreatment tumor samples, along with matched peripheral blood collected serially before and after atezolizumab treatment, underwent TCR sequencing. Durable clinical benefit was defined as a progression-free survival longer than 6 months, and TCR features were additionally tested against progression-free survival and overall survival. Whole exome sequencing and RNA sequencing of pretreatment tumors were performed alongside TCR sequencing in the same patients. Durable clinical benefit was achieved by nine patients and was not achieved by 20 patients. Pretreatment blood TCR-seq was available for around 29 patients, at least one posttreatment blood collection was obtained for some 24 patients, and tumor TCR-seq was available for some 24 patients.

What the work shows at the level of the full study, not this receptor alone: A pretreatment peripheral blood TCR clonality below the median was linked to improved progression-free and overall survival. Patients with durable benefit showed greater expansion of tumor-associated TCR clones in peripheral blood 3 weeks after starting treatment (n ≈ 21, p = 0.022). Because the sample size was small (n = 29) and many of the analyses were exploratory, the results are meant to be hypothesis-generating.

The time point label corresponds to: peripheral blood 6 weeks after treatment start. A total of under 35 patients with locally advanced or metastatic urothelial carcinoma, treated at Memorial Sloan Kettering on a trial protocol, made up the cohort. Peripheral blood mononuclear cells were collected pretreatment and during treatment, at between 1 and 8 total time points per patient. The Qiagen DNeasy Blood extraction kit was used to purify genomic DNA from total PBMCs and tumor samples. PBMCs were collected pretreatment and during treatment and were isolated and stored as previously described. V was cut back by 5 bases and J by 5 bases, leaving a gap of 24 bases between them. From the cysteine through the phenylalanine, the CDR3 covers 17 amino acids. Only CDR3 DNA is held: 51 bases, read in frame from base 1. CDR1 and CDR2 were assigned from the germline V gene (reference sequence) as MNHEY and SMNVEV.

To estimate absolute template abundance from read counts, synthetic TCR analog templates were spiked into each PCR. Using the immunoSEQ assay, TCRbeta CDR3 regions were amplified from genomic DNA with bias-controlled V and J gene primers. Rearranged TCRbeta segments were sequenced at approximately 20X coverage. The published analysis was carried out like this. Clustering was used to correct sequencing errors, and CDR3s were annotated against IMGT to assign V, D and J genes. Only productive TCRbeta rearrangements were used in downstream analyses, excluding out-of-frame or stop-codon sequences. To compute clonality, Shannon entropy was normalized by the log of the number of unique productive sequences and then subtracted from one. Fisher's exact test with Benjamini-Hochberg correction, using a cutoff of adjusted p below 0.01, was how clones that differed between time points or between blood and tumor were identified. In its TCRdb copy, this immuneACCESS table keeps in-frame sequences only and misses some clones. Where compared with another copy, unresolved V genes explain less than half of these, and the others have no known cause. The V and J calls and the clone size are those of that table, but D and trimming were determined from the DNA. In all, the sample holds roughly 46,000 clones, and about 85% of those were seen once. The ten largest clones add up to approximately 1.8% of the sample.

The receptor was isolated from a man aged 45-65 years with urothelial cancer. The chain is encoded by TRBV27 joined to TRBJ2-5, with a weak D call of TRBD1 (6 bases match). This specimen consisted of PBMCs, obtained around atezolizumab (anti-PD-L1) treatment. The nucleotides are TGTGCCAGCAGTCCCACCCTAACAGGGAATGGGTTGGAGACCCAGTACTTC. This codes for CASSPTLTGNGLETQYF.